This T cell receptor (beta chain) is drawn from a study of T cells in Graves' hyperthyroidism and ophthalmopathy. Graves' hyperthyroidism was deemed stable absent ophthalmopathy progression within 18 months. J lost 2 bases, V lost 5 bases, and 9 bases had no gene match. Germline CDR1 reads SGHTA; CDR2 reads FQGNSA. This CDR3 is 16 amino acids long. What was amplified from RNA transcripts were TCR beta CDR3 regions. HTBI primers were the set used in a first-round RT-PCR of the TCR CDR3. TCRdb itself ran the multiplex PCR reads through MiXCR, one entry per CDR3 protein. The sample comprises about 580,000 distinct CDR3 sequences, 40% to 55% of which are singletons, and about 8.3% rests with the top ten.

This clonotype originated in a woman in her late teens or twenties with Graves' hyperthyroidism. The sequenced material came from peripheral blood or thyroid tissue (not recorded which). The J gene is TRBJ2-1, the V gene TRBV7-2; 7 bases agree with TRBD1. The CDR3 here is CASSVKGAHTYNEQFF. The DNA for the CDR3 is TGTGCCAGCAGCGTAAAGGGGGCGCATACCTACAATGAGCAGTTCTTC. Full variable domain (missing parts from reference TRBV7-2 and TRBJ2-1): GAGVSQSPSNKVTEKGKDVELRCDPISGHTALYWYRQSLGQGLEFLIYFQGNSAPDKSGLPSDRFSAERTGGSVSTLTIQRTQQEDSAVYLCASSVKGAHTYNEQFFGPGTRLTVL.